The 21 T cell receptor beta chains below were found in one sample sequenced in a study of T cell changes during pregnancy in multiple sclerosis. Clones were sequenced by immunoSEQ multiplex PCR, and TCRdb holds only the in-frame ones, with some missing. The profile covers just over 35,000 clones, with approximately 93% appearing a single time and 0.35% to 0.45% taken by the ten largest. The input for sequencing was CD4+ T cells from peripheral blood mononuclear cells, taken in the first trimester of pregnancy. The receptors come from a female donor with multiple sclerosis, enrolled in a pregnancy study.

The chain recombines TRBV9 with TRBJ1-2; TRBD1 might be the D (6 bases). The CDR3 is 14 residues long. V was trimmed by 0 bases and J by 6 bases, leaving 12 bases between them. Germline V lookup: CDR1 SGDLS, CDR2 YYNGEE. CDR3 sequence reads: CASSVGNRADGYTF. The CDR3 bases are TGTGCCAGCAGCGTAGGTAACAGGGCGGATGGCTACACCTTC.

This clone showed up just once. CDR3 sequence (DNA): TGTGCCAGCAGTTATCAGGGGGTTAGGGAAAAACTGTTTTTT. Translated, it gives CASSYQGVREKLFF. The genes are TRBV27 and TRBJ1-4; 7 bases match TRBD1. V trimming: 4 bases; J trimming: 8 bases; junction bases outside the gene matches: 7. Germline-derived CDR1 and CDR2 are MNHEY and SMNVEV (reference sequence). This CDR3 is 14 amino acids long.

The gene calls are TRBV5-1 and TRBJ1-1; tentatively, D is TRBD1 (6 bases). Germline V gene data show CDR1 as SGHRS and CDR2 as YFSETQ. V lost 8 bases and J lost 5, with 31 bases in between. The CDR3 extends over 18 amino acids. This CDR3 is CASRKYEGGRVSRTEAFF. The CDR3, as DNA: TGCGCCAGTAGAAAGTACGAAGGGGGAAGGGTTTCAAGAACTGAAGCTTTCTTT.

The genes are TRBV7-7 and TRBJ2-5, with D tentatively TRBD2 (6 bases). The germline V and J ends were trimmed by 5 bases and 2 bases, with 12 bases remaining between them. Germline CDR1 SSHAT, CDR2 FNYEAQ (reference sequence). The CDR3 has 14 amino acids. The CDR3 protein is CASSPFGTQETQYF. DNA for the CDR3: TGTGCCAGCAGCCCATTTGGGACTCAAGAGACCCAGTACTTC.

V and J are TRBV5-1 and TRBJ2-5; D ambiguous. V lost 2 bases to trimming and J lost 0 bases, with 5 bases between them. Per the germline V gene, CDR1 is SGHRS and CDR2 is YFSETQ. The CDR3 is 13 amino acids. The CDR3 region is CASSLNYQETQYF. CDR3 coding DNA: TGCGCCAGCAGCTTAAACTACCAAGAGACCCAGTACTTC.

This rearrangement joins TRBV5-1 to TRBJ2-1; 11 nucleotides match TRBD2. Germline trimming cut 5 bases from V and 3 bases from J; bases unmatched to any gene: 7. This CDR3 region has 16 residues. Germline CDR1 SGHRS, CDR2 YFSETQ. The CDR3, as DNA: TGCGCCAGCAGGAAGCTAGCGGGAGGCATCTACAATGAGCAGTTCTTC. Translating gives CASRKLAGGIYNEQFF.

With respect to this clone: One end of the junction fails to match germline, which may point to a read error. This rearrangement joins TRBV27 to TRBJ2-7; 9 nucleotides line up with TRBD2. The CDR3 extends over 15 amino acids. Germline lookup yields CDR1 MNHEY and CDR2 SMNVEV (reference sequence). CDR3 bases: TGTGCCAGCAAGTCCGCGGGACTAGCCTCCTCCGAGCAGTACTTC. Amino acids: CASKSAGLASSEQYF.

V usage is TRBV11-2 and J usage is TRBJ2-5, with TRBD2 matching over 7 bases. J lost 1 base, V lost 2 bases, and 10 bases had no gene match. The V gene's germline CDR1 is SGHAT and CDR2 FQNNGV. This CDR3 region has 17 residues. The CDR3 bases are TGTGCCAGCAGCTTATCATCTCTAGGACTAGGCCAAGAGACCCAGTACTTC. Protein product: CASSLSSLGLGQETQYF.

This chain uses TRBV5-8 with TRBJ1-2, with D perhaps TRBD1 (5 bases). The CDR3 runs to 13 residues. V lost 3 bases and J lost 8, with 14 bases in between. From germline, CDR1 is SGHTS and CDR2 YDEGEE. The CDR3 DNA reads as TGTGCCAGCAGCTACCTGATGGGGCAGGGCTACACCTTC. It encodes CASSYLMGQGYTF.

This clone has just one count. The genes are TRBV2 and TRBJ1-1; the match to TRBD1 covers 7 bases. CDR3 length: 17 amino acids. V lost 8 bases and J lost 0; bases outside the gene matches: 15. The germline V gene has CDR1 SNHLY and CDR2 FYNNEI. The CDR3 here is CASGLDRGRGLNTEAFF. The CDR3 nucleotides are TGTGCCAGCGGATTGGATAGGGGGCGAGGATTGAACACTGAAGCTTTCTTT.

This chain uses TRBV19 with TRBJ2-4; D possibly corresponds to TRBD1 (5 bases). V lost 2 bases and J 2 bases, leaving 10 bases between the germline ends. CDR1 and CDR2 from the germline V gene are LNHDA and SQIVND (reference sequence). The CDR3 is 15 amino acids. CDR3 residues: CASSIIQGTKNIQYF. For the CDR3, the DNA is TGTGCCAGTAGTATAATTCAGGGAACCAAAAACATTCAGTACTTC. Full variable domain (missing parts from reference TRBV19 and TRBJ2-4): DGGITQSPKYLFRKEGQNVTLSCEQNLNHDAMYWYRQDPGQGLRLIYYSQIVNDFQKGDIAEGYSVSREKKESFPLTVTSAQKNPTAFYLCASSIIQGTKNIQYFGAGTRLSVL.

The rearrangement joins TRBV19 to TRBJ2-1; 7 bases align to TRBD2. This CDR3 comprises 17 residues. The J segment lost 8 bases and the V segment lost 5 bases, leaving 18 bases of the junction unmatched. Germline CDR1 reads LNHDA; CDR2 reads SQIVND (reference sequence). CDR3 region: CASSSRRDPKRGHEQFF. CDR3 sequence (DNA): TGTGCCAGTAGTTCACGCCGGGACCCTAAGCGGGGCCATGAGCAGTTCTTC.

The chain employs TRBV15 and TRBJ2-2, with TRBD1 matching 8 bases. Germline CDR1 is LNHNV and CDR2 is YYDKDF (reference sequence). The CDR3 extends over 15 amino acids. V lost 5 bases and J lost 0; bases outside the gene matches: 2. CDR3 region: CATSGDRPNTGELFF. The DNA of the CDR3 is TGTGCCACCAGCGGGGACAGGCCGAACACCGGGGAGCTGTTTTTT.

The chain employs TRBV27 and TRBJ2-1, with 9 positions matching TRBD1. The CDR3 sequence is 16 residues long. The V gene end was trimmed by 7 bases and the J gene end by 8 bases; junction bases not matched to a gene: 15. CDR1 and CDR2 (germline): MNHEY, SMNVEV (reference sequence). CDR3 in DNA: TGTGCCAGCATTTCTTCCGGGACAGGGTTTAGGGATGAGCAGTTCTTC. Its translation: CASISSGTGFRDEQFF.

The CDR3 sequence is CASSLHRGNEQYF. As DNA, the CDR3 is TGTGCCAGCAGCTTGCACAGGGGGAACGAGCAGTACTTC. The rearrangement uses TRBV7-9 and TRBJ2-7, with 8 positions matching TRBD1. The V and J ends lost 3 bases and 5 bases, in that order; junction bases with no gene match: 3. There are 13 residues in the CDR3. CDR1 is SEHNR, CDR2 FQNEAQ, per germline (reference sequence).

The chain has TRBV6-6 and TRBJ2-7; 7 bases map to TRBD2. The V and J ends lost 8 bases and 0 bases, in that order; junction bases with no gene match: 4. CDR3 length equals 13 residues. Germline CDR1 reads MNHNY; CDR2 reads SVGAGI (reference sequence). The CDR3: CASVGGGSYEQYF. The DNA for the CDR3 is TGTGCCAGCGTGGGGGGGGGCTCCTACGAGCAGTACTTC.

The rearrangement joins TRBV27 to TRBJ1-2; no firm D call. Germline assignment: CDR1 MNHEY and CDR2 SMNVEV (reference sequence). The V gene lost 8 bases and the J gene lost 3 bases, with 19 bases spanning the gap. The CDR3 sequence is 15 residues long. The CDR3 loop reads CASRHYRDFDYGYTF. Here the CDR3 DNA reads TGTGCCAGCCGTCATTATCGAGATTTCGACTATGGCTACACCTTC.

This clone was counted a single time. V gene TRBV7-8 combines with J gene TRBJ1-2; the D gene is possibly TRBD1 (5 bases). The germline V gene has CDR1 SGHVS and CDR2 FQNEAQ. There are 14 residues in the CDR3. Trimming left V 0 bases short and J 0 bases short, with 5 bases between. This chain's CDR3 is CASSLAGANYGYTF. The CDR3 bases are TGTGCCAGCAGCTTAGCAGGGGCTAACTATGGCTACACCTTC.

This chain connects TRBV2 to TRBJ2-2; 15 positions agree with TRBD2. CDR1 is SNHLY and CDR2 is FYNNEI in the germline V gene. Trimming took 6 bases from V and 1 from J; bases not matched to a gene: 3. The CDR3 has 17 residues. As DNA, the CDR3 is TGTGCCAGCAGAACGGGACTAGCGGGAGGGAACACCGGGGAGCTGTTTTTT. Translated: CASRTGLAGGNTGELFF.

This chain connects TRBV7-9 to TRBJ1-2; D is perhaps TRBD1 (5 bases). V was clipped by 5 bases and J by 5 bases, with 15 bases between them. The CDR3 length is 14 residues. The V gene's germline CDR1 is SEHNR and CDR2 FQNEAQ (reference sequence). This chain's CDR3 is CASSPIRGIYGYTF. In nucleotides, the CDR3 is TGTGCCAGCAGCCCAATCCGGGGGATATATGGCTACACCTTC.

The chain links TRBV5-1 to TRBJ1-2; 7 nucleotides agree with TRBD1. V shed 4 bases and J 1 base; nucleotides not matched to a gene: 7. Germline CDR1 and CDR2: SGHRS and YFSETQ. This CDR3 is built from 15 residues. The DNA for the CDR3 is TGCGCCAGCAGCCAGGGGACAGTAAATAACTATGGCTACACCTTC. It codes for CASSQGTVNNYGYTF.